Shown below are 26 T cell receptor beta chains from a single sample sequenced in a study of T cell responses to AZD1222 COVID-19 vaccine. TCRdb's table, derived via immunoSEQ multiplex PCR, lists solely in-frame clones and lacks some. The sample shows around 120,000 clones, around 92% of them seen only once. Sequenced here: peripheral blood, sampled on day 0 of AZD1222 vaccination. These receptor sequences come from an adult in good health.

This clone was picked up a small number of times. The rearrangement links TRBV9 to TRBJ1-4; D perhaps matches TRBD1 (5 bases). CDR1 is SGDLS, CDR2 YYNGEE, per germline. Trimming took off 0 bases at V and 6 bases at J, with 9 bases between the two ends. The CDR3 length is 14 residues. The CDR3 spells CASSVEGRDEKLFF. The DNA of the CDR3 is TGTGCCAGCAGCGTAGAGGGGAGGGATGAAAAACTGTTTTTT.

The rearrangement joins TRBV19 to TRBJ2-2; the D is unclear. This CDR3 contains 15 residues. Germline-derived CDR1 and CDR2 are LNHDA and SQIVND (reference sequence). V shed 5 bases and J shed 4 bases, with 14 bases lying between them. CDR3 residues: CASSVLGNPTGELFF. The CDR3 DNA reads TGTGCCAGTAGTGTTTTGGGAAACCCCACCGGGGAGCTGTTTTTT.

This chain links TRBV3-1 (or the pseudogene TRBV3-2) with TRBJ1-1, with D hard to call. V was clipped by 2 bases and J by 5 bases, with 9 bases between them. CDR1 and CDR2 from the germline V gene are LGHDT and YNNKEL (reference sequence). The CDR3 covers 13 residues. Here the CDR3 DNA reads TGTGCCAGCAGCCAATCCGGAGCGACTGAAGCTTTCTTT. It codes for CASSQSGATEAFF.

The chain recombines TRBV3-1 (or the pseudogene TRBV3-2) with TRBJ2-7, with TRBD1 matching over 8 bases. Germline CDR1 and CDR2: LGHDT and YNNKEL (reference sequence). CDR3 length equals 18 residues. V was pared by 2 bases and J by 2 bases, with 14 bases of the junction left unmatched. This CDR3 reads CASSQFPLIGQGTYEQYF. The CDR3 nucleotides read TGTGCCAGCAGCCAATTTCCCTTAATAGGACAGGGAACCTACGAGCAGTACTTC.

This clone was recorded once. This rearrangement joins TRBV27 to TRBJ2-1; 9 bases fit TRBD2. J lost 4 bases, V lost 6 bases, and 7 bases had no gene match. Germline CDR1 MNHEY, CDR2 SMNVEV (reference sequence). This CDR3 contains 15 residues. CDR3 sequence (DNA): TGTGCCAGCAGGCCCTCGGCGGGGGGGTACAATGAGCAGTTCTTC. Amino acids: CASRPSAGGYNEQFF.

CDR3 protein: CASSRELAGGPYNEQFF. CDR3 nucleotides: TGTGCCAGCAGTCGAGAACTAGCGGGAGGGCCCTACAATGAGCAGTTCTTC. This chain joins TRBV28 and TRBJ2-1; 13 nucleotides align to TRBD2. Germline V gene data show CDR1 as MDHEN and CDR2 as SYDVKM. The CDR3 totals 17 residues. Trimming cost V 5 bases and J 2 bases; bases outside gene matches: 6.

The chain carries TRBV27 and TRBJ1-6; 8 positions agree with TRBD1. Losses at the gene ends were 5 bases for V and 7 bases for J; bases not matched to a gene: 7. The CDR3 covers 15 residues. Germline assignment: CDR1 MNHEY and CDR2 SMNVEV (reference sequence). The CDR3 loop reads CASSRRTGMNSPLHF. The DNA of the CDR3 is TGTGCCAGCAGTCGACGGACAGGGATGAATTCACCCCTCCACTTT.

This chain joins TRBV2 and TRBJ2-1; D call uncertain. The germline gives CDR1 SNHLY, CDR2 FYNNEI. This CDR3 comprises 13 residues. Deletions cut 8 bases from V and 3 bases from J, with 11 bases between. The CDR3 loop is CASLASGYNEQFF. As DNA, the CDR3 is TGTGCCAGCTTGGCGTCGGGCTACAATGAGCAGTTCTTC. Variable domain in full (rest from reference TRBV2 and TRBJ2-1): EPEVTQTPSHQVTQMGQEVILRCVPISNHLYFYWYRQILGQKVEFLVSFYNNEISEKSEIFDDQFSVERPDGSNFTLKIRSTKLEDSAMYFCASLASGYNEQFFGPGTRLTVL.

The chain combines TRBV18 with TRBJ2-7; no clear D. Germline CDR1 and CDR2: KGHSH and LQKENI. The V and J ends lost 5 bases and 2 bases respectively, with 7 bases between them. CDR3 size: 12 residues. The CDR3 spells CASSTLPYEQYF. DNA for the CDR3: TGTGCCAGCTCAACACTCCCCTACGAGCAGTACTTC.

The chain uses TRBV7-9 and TRBJ1-1; D uncertain. Germline V gene sequence: CDR1 SEHNR, CDR2 FQNEAQ (reference sequence). Deletions cut 1 base from V and 11 bases from J, with 14 bases between. The CDR3 runs to 13 residues. CDR3 coding DNA: TGTGCCAGCAGCTTAGATCCGCTCCCGGAGGCTTTCTTT. Translated, it gives CASSLDPLPEAFF. Using reference TRBV7-9 and TRBJ1-1 for the parts outside the CDR3, the full variable domain is DTGVSQNPRHKITKRGQNVTFRCDPISEHNRLYWYRQTLGQGPEFLTYFQNEAQLEKSRLLSDRFSAERPKGSFSTLEIQRTEQGDSAMYLCASSLDPLPEAFFGQGTRLTVV.

The DNA of the CDR3 is TGTGCCAGCAACCACCCTACTAGCGGGAAGGGAGATACGCAGTATTTT. It codes for CASNHPTSGKGDTQYF. The chain employs TRBV28 and TRBJ2-3; TRBD2 matches at 10 bases. CDR1 is MDHEN, CDR2 SYDVKM, per germline. Germline trimming cut 7 bases from V and 5 bases from J; bases unmatched to any gene: 12. This CDR3 region has 16 residues.

The chain links TRBV5-1 to TRBJ2-7, with D perhaps being TRBD1 or TRBD2 (6 bases each). Germline assignment: CDR1 SGHRS and CDR2 YFSETQ. The length of the CDR3 is 14 residues. Trimming left V 0 bases short and J 3 bases short, with 10 bases between. CDR3 nucleotide sequence: TGCGCCAGCAGCTTGGACAGGGAGGTCTACGAGCAGTACTTC. Protein sequence: CASSLDREVYEQYF.

The rearrangement joins TRBV25-1 to TRBJ1-3, with 9 positions matching TRBD1. Germline CDR1 is MGHDK and CDR2 is SYGVNS. Losses at the gene ends were 4 bases for V and 5 bases for J; bases not matched to a gene: 9. The CDR3 has 16 amino acids. CDR3: CASSVRTGEGRNTIYF. CDR3 nucleotides: TGTGCCAGCAGTGTGCGGACAGGGGAGGGGAGAAACACCATATATTTT.

The chain carries TRBV11-2 and TRBJ1-1; D is ambiguous. CDR3 length equals 13 residues. Germline V gives CDR1 SGHAT, CDR2 FQNNGV. V dropped 3 bases and J dropped 2 bases, with 7 bases sitting between them. The CDR3: CASSFGENTEAFF. The CDR3 DNA follows: TGTGCCAGCAGCTTCGGCGAAAACACTGAAGCTTTCTTT.

The rearrangement links TRBV11-3 to TRBJ2-7; D is ambiguous. There are 13 residues in the CDR3. Germline values: CDR1 SGHNT, CDR2 YENEEA. V was trimmed by 3 bases and J by 6 bases, leaving 12 bases between them. The CDR3 sequence: CASSFSNGIEQYF. For the CDR3, the DNA is TGTGCCAGCAGCTTTTCCAATGGTATCGAGCAGTACTTC.

The chain is built from TRBV6-1 and TRBJ1-5; 8 bases map to TRBD1. V lost 4 bases and J lost 2; bases outside the gene matches: 16. This CDR3 contains 19 residues. The germline V gene has CDR1 MNHNS and CDR2 SASEGT. The CDR3 protein is CASSARSDRALMGNQPQHF. CDR3 coding DNA: TGTGCCAGCAGTGCGAGGTCGGACAGGGCCCTTATGGGCAATCAGCCCCAGCATTTT.

The DNA of the CDR3 is TGTGCCAGCAGCTTTACGGGACTAGCGTTAAACATTCAGTACTTC. Protein sequence: CASSFTGLALNIQYF. The chain links TRBV7-9 to TRBJ2-4; 10 bases match TRBD2. With 3 bases clipped from V and 6 bases from J, the junction kept 5 bases outside the gene matches. The CDR3 extends over 15 amino acids. The germline V gene encodes CDR1 SEHNR and CDR2 FQNEAQ (reference sequence).

The rearrangement uses TRBV7-2 and TRBJ1-3; D unresolved. The CDR3 runs to 15 residues. The germline CDR1 and CDR2 sequences are SGHTA and FQGNSA. Trimming shortened V by 5 bases and J by 3 bases, and 14 bases separated the two germline ends. The CDR3 region has the DNA TGTGCCAGCAGCCGGGAAGGGCTCGGTGGAAACACCATATATTTT. Translating it yields CASSREGLGGNTIYF.

The chain's CDR3 is CASSLVVDSQDTQYF. The CDR3 region has the DNA TGTGCCAGCAGCTTAGTGGTGGACAGTCAGGATACGCAGTATTTT. This chain connects TRBV7-2 to TRBJ2-3; tentative D call: TRBD1 (6 bases). V was pared by 1 base and J by 6 bases, with 14 bases between. The CDR3 has 15 residues. Per the germline V gene, CDR1 is SGHTA and CDR2 is FQGNSA.

This sequence joins TRBV11-2 and TRBJ1-4; D is undetermined. With 1 base removed from V and 10 bases from J, the gap between germline ends came to 10 bases. Germline-derived CDR1 and CDR2 are SGHAT and FQNNGV. This CDR3 comprises 13 residues. CDR3 sequence: CASSLGGVGKLFF. CDR3 bases: TGTGCCAGCAGCTTAGGTGGAGTCGGAAAACTGTTTTTT.

This chain uses TRBV12-3 or TRBV12-4 with TRBJ2-7; D ambiguous. The CDR3 runs 13 residues. V lost 5 bases, J lost 3 bases, and 11 bases lay in between. The CDR3 reads CASSNRPDYEQYF. The CDR3 DNA reads as TGTGCCAGCAGTAACCGACCCGACTACGAGCAGTACTTC.

J is TRBJ1-2 and V is TRBV30; 7 positions agree with TRBD1. Unmatched junction bases numbered 7, after V lost 4 bases and J lost 2 bases. This CDR3 is built from 14 residues. Per the germline V gene, CDR1 is GTSNPN and CDR2 is SVGIG (reference sequence). CDR3 in amino acids: CAWNRGGVNYGYTF. The CDR3 DNA is TGTGCCTGGAACCGAGGGGGCGTCAACTATGGCTACACCTTC.

The chain couples TRBV7-9 to TRBJ1-6; D gene uncertain. The CDR3 sequence is 14 residues long. Germline CDR1 and CDR2: SEHNR and FQNEAQ (reference sequence). The germline V and J ends were trimmed by 6 bases and 7 bases, with 13 bases remaining between them. The CDR3 DNA sequence: TGTGCCAGCAGATCCCTAGGAGAAAATTCACCCCTCCACTTT. Translation gives CASRSLGENSPLHF.

The chain has TRBV24-1 and TRBJ2-3; 10 bases agree with TRBD1. The V and J ends lost 5 bases and 1 base, in that order; junction bases with no gene match: 5. The CDR3 length is 16 residues. Germline CDR1 KGHDR, CDR2 SFDVKD. The CDR3 bases are TGTGCCACCAGTGGGGACAGGGGAACGGGCACAGATACGCAGTATTTT. This encodes CATSGDRGTGTDTQYF.

In this sample, this clone turned up a few times. V gene TRBV28 combines with J gene TRBJ1-5; 7 bases agree with TRBD1. Trimming removed 6 bases from V and 6 bases from J; junction bases left unmatched: 8. Germline assignment: CDR1 MDHEN and CDR2 SYDVKM. The CDR3 sequence is 14 residues long. CDR3 in amino acids: CASRRQGISQPQHF. CDR3 sequence (DNA): TGTGCCAGCAGGAGACAGGGAATTTCTCAGCCCCAGCATTTT. The full variable domain, its missing parts supplied by reference TRBV28 and TRBJ1-5, is DVKVTQSSRYLVKRTGEKVFLECVQDMDHENMFWYRQDPGLGLRLIYFSYDVKMKEKGDIPEGYSVSREKKERFSLILESASTNQTSMYLCASRRQGISQPQHFGDGTRLSIL.

The chain uses TRBV19 and TRBJ2-2; the D call may be TRBD1 or TRBD2 (5 bases each). The CDR3 length is 14 residues. Trimming cost V 5 bases and J 2 bases, with 9 bases left between them. Germline CDR1 reads LNHDA; CDR2 reads SQIVND (reference sequence). The CDR3 loop reads CASSPGPNTGELFF. CDR3 DNA: TGTGCCAGTAGTCCGGGGCCAAACACCGGGGAGCTGTTTTTT.